This is a list of T cell receptor beta chains from one sample in a study of blood T cell repertoires in COVID-19. Data came from immunoSEQ multiplex PCR; TCRdb stores just in-frame clones and leaves some out. The data hold 120,000 or so clones, with about 85% observed a single time. The sequenced material came from peripheral blood. Source of these receptors: a human donor in a cohort sampled during active COVID-19. Each CDR3 is given with its conserved first and last residue. The order of the fields is J gene, CDR3 length, V gene, CDR3 protein.

TRBJ2-5 | 19 | TRBV6-2/TRBV6-3 | CASSYSLRAGGEIGETQYF
TRBJ2-1 | 17 | TRBV28 | CASSPLFGSEAYNEQFF
TRBJ1-1 | 14 | TRBV10-3 | CAISAGFMNTEAFF
TRBJ1-1 | 14 | TRBV6-4 | CASSPSPGNTEAFF
TRBJ2-2 | 15 | TRBV3-1/TRBV3-2 | CASSQGQRNTGELFF
TRBJ2-1 | 16 | TRBV4-1 | CASSLPRGIRNNEQFF
TRBJ1-6 | 18 | TRBV6-1 | CASSEGQGRSSYNSPLHF
TRBJ2-1 | 13 | TRBV7-2 | CASSLSGYNEQFF
TRBJ2-2 | 15 | TRBV4-2 | CASSLTGQYTGELFF
TRBJ1-1 | 13 | TRBV28 | CASRGQGSTEAFF
TRBJ1-5 | 16 | TRBV20-1 | CSASPGTGMGGQPQHF
TRBJ2-7 | 12 | TRBV6-5 | CASSASSYEQYF
TRBJ2-1 | 19 | TRBV24-1 | CATSDPSGSLFSSYNEQFF
TRBJ2-1 | 15 | TRBV4-2 | CASSTGTGADNEQFF
TRBJ2-1 | 14 | TRBV30 | CAWKASGSYNEQFF